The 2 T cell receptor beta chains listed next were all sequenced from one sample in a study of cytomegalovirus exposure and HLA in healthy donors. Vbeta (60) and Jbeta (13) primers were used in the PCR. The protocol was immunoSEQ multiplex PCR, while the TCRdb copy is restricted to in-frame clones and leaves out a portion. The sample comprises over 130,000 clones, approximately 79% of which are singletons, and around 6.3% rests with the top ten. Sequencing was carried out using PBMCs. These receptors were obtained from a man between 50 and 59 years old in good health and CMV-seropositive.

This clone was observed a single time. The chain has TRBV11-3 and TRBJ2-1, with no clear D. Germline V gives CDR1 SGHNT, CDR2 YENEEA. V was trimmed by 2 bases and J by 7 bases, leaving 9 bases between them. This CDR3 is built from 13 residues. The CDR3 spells CASSLSGGNEQFF. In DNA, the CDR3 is TGTGCCAGCAGCTTATCGGGTGGGAATGAGCAGTTCTTC. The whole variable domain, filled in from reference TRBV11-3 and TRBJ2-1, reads EAGVVQSPRYKIIEKKQPVAFWCNPISGHNTLYWYLQNLGQGPELLIRYENEEAVDDSQLPKDRFSAERLKGVDSTLKIQPAELGDSAVYLCASSLSGGNEQFFGPGTRLTVL.

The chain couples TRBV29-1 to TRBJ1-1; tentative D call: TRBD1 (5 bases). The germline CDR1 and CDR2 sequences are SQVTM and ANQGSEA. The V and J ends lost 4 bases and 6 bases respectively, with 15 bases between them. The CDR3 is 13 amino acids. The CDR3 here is CSVAGGIGPEAFF. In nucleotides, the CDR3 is TGCAGCGTTGCCGGGGGTATCGGCCCTGAAGCTTTCTTT.